This T cell receptor beta chain was captured in a study of blood T cells in healthy people across ages. Findings and caveats of the study: As naive T cell percentage varied, TCR beta diversity correlated strongly with it. Fewer expanded clones and more diversity marked long-lived versus aged donors.

For the second PCR, which ran for about 7 to 11 cycles, a sample-barcoded 5' primer and a J-beta primer mix were used. A single record per CDR3 protein comes from TCRdb applying MiXCR to the 5' RACE reads. The sample records under 1 million distinct CDR3 sequences, 40% to 50% being singletons. Donation came from healthy Caucasian individuals in Russia who were aged roughly 6 to 95. Points on this clonotype: Antigen unknown.

This TCR was recovered from a man aged 55 to 70 in good health. The sequencing sample was made of blood.

The CDR3 DNA reads TGTGCCAGCAGCCCAAGGACAGAAAACTATGGCTACACCTTC. Residues: CASSPRTENYGYTF. J is TRBJ1-2 and V is TRBV7-8; TRBD1 might be the D (6 bases). This CDR3 is 14 amino acids long. The V and J ends lost 5 bases and 2 bases respectively, with 12 bases between them. Germline V gene data show CDR1 as SGHVS and CDR2 as FQNEAQ.